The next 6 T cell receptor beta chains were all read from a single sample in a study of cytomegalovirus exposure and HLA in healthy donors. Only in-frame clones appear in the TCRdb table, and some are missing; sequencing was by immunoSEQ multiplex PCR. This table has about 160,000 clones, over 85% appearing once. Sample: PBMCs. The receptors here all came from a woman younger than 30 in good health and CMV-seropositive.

The CDR3 region is CASSLKGGSTDTQYF. DNA for the CDR3: TGTGCCAGCAGTTTGAAGGGGGGGAGCACAGATACGCAGTATTTT. The chain carries TRBV27 and TRBJ2-3; tentatively, D is TRBD2 (7 bases). Germline lookup yields CDR1 MNHEY and CDR2 SMNVEV (reference sequence). The CDR3 consists of 15 residues. V lost 3 bases and J 0 bases, leaving 10 bases between the germline ends.

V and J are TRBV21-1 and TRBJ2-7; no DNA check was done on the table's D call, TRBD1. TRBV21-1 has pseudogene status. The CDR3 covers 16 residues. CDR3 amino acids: CASSKSYRGLDYEQYF. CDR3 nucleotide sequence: TGTGCCAGCAGCAAAAGCTACAGGGGGTTGGACTACGAGCAGTACTTC.

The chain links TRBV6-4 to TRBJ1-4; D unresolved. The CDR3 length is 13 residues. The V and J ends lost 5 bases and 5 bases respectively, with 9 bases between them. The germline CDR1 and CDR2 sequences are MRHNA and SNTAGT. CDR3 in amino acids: CASSLTENEKLFF. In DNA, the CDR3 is TGTGCCAGCAGTTTAACAGAGAATGAAAAACTGTTTTTT.

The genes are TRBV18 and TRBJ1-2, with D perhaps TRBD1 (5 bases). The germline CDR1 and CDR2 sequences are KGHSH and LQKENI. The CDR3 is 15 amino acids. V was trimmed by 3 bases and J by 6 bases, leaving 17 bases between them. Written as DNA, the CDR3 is TGTGCCAGCTCACCCCCCCCAGGAGGGACCAATGGCTACACCTTC. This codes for CASSPPPGGTNGYTF. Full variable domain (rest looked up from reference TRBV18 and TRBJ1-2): NAGVMQNPRHLVRRRGQEARLRCSPMKGHSHVYWYRQLPEEGLKFMVYLQKENIIDESGMPKERFSAEFPKEGPSILRIQQVVRGDSAAYFCASSPPPGGTNGYTFGSGTRLTVV.

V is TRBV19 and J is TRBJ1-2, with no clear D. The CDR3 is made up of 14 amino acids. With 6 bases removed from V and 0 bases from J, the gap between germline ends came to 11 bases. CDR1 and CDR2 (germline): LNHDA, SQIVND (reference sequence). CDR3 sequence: CASSELIANYGYTF. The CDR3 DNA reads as TGTGCCAGTAGCGAACTGATAGCTAACTATGGCTACACCTTC.

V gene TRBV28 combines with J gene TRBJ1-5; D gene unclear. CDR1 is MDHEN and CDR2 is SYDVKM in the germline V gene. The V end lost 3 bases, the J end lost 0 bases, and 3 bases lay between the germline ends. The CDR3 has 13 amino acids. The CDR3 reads CASSLYSNQPQHF. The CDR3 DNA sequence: TGTGCCAGCAGTTTGTATAGCAATCAGCCCCAGCATTTT.